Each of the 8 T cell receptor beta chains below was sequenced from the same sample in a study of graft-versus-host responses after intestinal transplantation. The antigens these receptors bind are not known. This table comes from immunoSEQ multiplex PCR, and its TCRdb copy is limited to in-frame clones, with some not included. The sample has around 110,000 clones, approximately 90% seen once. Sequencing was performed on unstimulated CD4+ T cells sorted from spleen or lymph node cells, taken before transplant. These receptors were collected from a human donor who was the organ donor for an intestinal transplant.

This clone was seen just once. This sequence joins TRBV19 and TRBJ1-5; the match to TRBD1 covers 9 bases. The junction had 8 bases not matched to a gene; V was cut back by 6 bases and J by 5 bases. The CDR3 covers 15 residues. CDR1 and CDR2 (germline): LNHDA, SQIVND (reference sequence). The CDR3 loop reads CASSRGQGYYQPQHF. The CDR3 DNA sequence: TGTGCCAGTAGCCGAGGACAGGGGTACTATCAGCCCCAGCATTTT.

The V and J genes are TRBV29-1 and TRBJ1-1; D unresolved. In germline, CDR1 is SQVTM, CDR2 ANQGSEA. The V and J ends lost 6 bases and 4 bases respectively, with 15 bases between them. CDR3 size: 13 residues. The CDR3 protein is CSVLNVVGTEAFF. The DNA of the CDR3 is TGCAGCGTCTTAAATGTGGTGGGCACTGAAGCTTTCTTT.

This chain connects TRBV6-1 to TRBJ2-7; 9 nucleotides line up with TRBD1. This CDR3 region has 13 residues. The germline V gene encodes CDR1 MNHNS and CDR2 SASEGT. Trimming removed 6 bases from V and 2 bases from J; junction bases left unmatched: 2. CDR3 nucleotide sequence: TGTGCCAGCAGCCGGGACAGGGCCTACGAGCAGTACTTC. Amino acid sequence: CASSRDRAYEQYF.

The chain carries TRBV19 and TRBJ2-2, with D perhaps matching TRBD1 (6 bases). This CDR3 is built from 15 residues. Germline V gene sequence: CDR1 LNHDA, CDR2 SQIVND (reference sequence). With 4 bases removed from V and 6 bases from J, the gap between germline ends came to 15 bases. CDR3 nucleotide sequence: TGTGCCAGTAGTACAGACACCAGGGGATCCGGGGAGCTGTTTTTT. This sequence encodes CASSTDTRGSGELFF.

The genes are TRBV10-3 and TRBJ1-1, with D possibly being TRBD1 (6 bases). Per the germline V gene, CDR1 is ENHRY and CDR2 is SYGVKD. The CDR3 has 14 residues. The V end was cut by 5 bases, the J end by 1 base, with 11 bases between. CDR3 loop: CAISQGSGNTEAFF. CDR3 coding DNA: TGTGCCATCAGTCAGGGGTCAGGGAACACTGAAGCTTTCTTT.

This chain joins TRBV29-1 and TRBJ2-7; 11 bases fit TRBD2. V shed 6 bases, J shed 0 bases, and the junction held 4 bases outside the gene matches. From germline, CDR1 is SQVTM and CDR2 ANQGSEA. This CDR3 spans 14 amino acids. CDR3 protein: CSVETSGSSYEQYF. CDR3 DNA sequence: TGCAGCGTGGAAACTAGCGGGAGCTCCTACGAGCAGTACTTC.

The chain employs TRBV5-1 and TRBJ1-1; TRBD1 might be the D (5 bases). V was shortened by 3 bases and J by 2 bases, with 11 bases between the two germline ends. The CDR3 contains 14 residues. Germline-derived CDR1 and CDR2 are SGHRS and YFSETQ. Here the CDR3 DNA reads TGCGCCAGCAGCTCCGGGACTTCTAACACTGAAGCTTTCTTT. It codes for CASSSGTSNTEAFF. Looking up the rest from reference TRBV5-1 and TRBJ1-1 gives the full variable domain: KAGVTQTPRYLIKTRGQQVTLSCSPISGHRSVSWYQQTPGQGLQFLFEYFSETQRNKGNFPGRFSGRQFSNSRSEMNVSTLELGDSALYLCASSSGTSNTEAFFGQGTRLTVV.

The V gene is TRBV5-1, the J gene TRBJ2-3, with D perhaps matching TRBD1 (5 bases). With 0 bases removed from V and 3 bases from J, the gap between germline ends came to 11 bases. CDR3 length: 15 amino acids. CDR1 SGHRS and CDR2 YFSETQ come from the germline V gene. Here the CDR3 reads CASSLAGAGTDTQYF. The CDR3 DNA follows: TGCGCCAGCAGCTTGGCCGGCGCAGGGACAGATACGCAGTATTTT. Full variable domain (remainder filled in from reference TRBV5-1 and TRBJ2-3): KAGVTQTPRYLIKTRGQQVTLSCSPISGHRSVSWYQQTPGQGLQFLFEYFSETQRNKGNFPGRFSGRQFSNSRSEMNVSTLELGDSALYLCASSLAGAGTDTQYFGPGTRLTVL.